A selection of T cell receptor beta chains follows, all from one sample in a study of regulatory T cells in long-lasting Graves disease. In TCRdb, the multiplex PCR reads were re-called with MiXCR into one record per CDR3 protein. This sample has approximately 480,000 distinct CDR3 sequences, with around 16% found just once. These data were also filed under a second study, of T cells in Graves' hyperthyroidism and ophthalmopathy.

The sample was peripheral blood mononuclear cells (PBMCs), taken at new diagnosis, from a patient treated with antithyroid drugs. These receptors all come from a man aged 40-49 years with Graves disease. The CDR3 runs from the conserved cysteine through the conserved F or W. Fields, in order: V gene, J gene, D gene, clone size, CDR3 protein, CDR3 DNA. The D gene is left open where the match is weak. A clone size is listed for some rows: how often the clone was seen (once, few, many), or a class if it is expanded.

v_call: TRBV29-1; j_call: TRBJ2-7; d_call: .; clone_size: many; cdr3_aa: CSVEMSGSYEQYF; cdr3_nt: TGCAGCGTTGAAATGTCGGGGAGCTACGAGCAGTACTTC
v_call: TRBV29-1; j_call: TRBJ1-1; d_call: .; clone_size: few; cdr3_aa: CSANSPWNTEAFF; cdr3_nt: TGCAGCGCTAACAGCCCGTGGAACACTGAAGCTTTCTTT
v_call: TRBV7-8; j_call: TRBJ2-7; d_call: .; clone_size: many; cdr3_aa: CASSSRTVTYEQYF; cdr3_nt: TGTGCCAGCAGCTCACGGACAGTTACCTACGAGCAGTACTTC
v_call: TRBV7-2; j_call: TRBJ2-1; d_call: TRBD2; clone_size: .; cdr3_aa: CASSLSSAGVKLNEQFF; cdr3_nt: TGTGCCAGCAGCTTATCGAGTGCGGGAGTTAAGCTCAATGAGCAGTTCTTC
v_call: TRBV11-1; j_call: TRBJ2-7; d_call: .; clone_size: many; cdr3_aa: CASTYPGTPYEQYF; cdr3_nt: TGTGCCAGCACCTACCCCGGGACCCCCTACGAGCAGTACTTC
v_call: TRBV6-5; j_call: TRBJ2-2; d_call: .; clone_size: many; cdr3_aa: CASSYNGGMNTGELFF; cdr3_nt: TGTGCCAGCAGTTACAATGGGGGAATGAACACCGGGGAGCTGTTTTTT
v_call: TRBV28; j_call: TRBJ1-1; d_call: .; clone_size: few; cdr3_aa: CASLQQGNTEAFF; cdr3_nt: TGTGCCAGCTTGCAACAGGGGAACACTGAAGCTTTCTTT
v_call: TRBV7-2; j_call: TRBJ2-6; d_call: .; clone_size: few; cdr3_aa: CASSLTPGANVLTF; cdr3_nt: TGTGCCAGCAGCTTGACCCCCGGGGCCAACGTCCTGACTTTC
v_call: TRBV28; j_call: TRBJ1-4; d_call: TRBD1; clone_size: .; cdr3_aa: CASSLTGPGTNEKLFF; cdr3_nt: TGTGCCAGCAGTTTGACAGGGCCGGGGACTAATGAAAAACTGTTTTTT
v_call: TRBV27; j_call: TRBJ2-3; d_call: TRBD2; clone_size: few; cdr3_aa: CASSLVVASGSPDTQYF; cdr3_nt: TGTGCCAGCAGTTTAGTCGTCGCTAGCGGGAGCCCAGATACGCAGTATTTT
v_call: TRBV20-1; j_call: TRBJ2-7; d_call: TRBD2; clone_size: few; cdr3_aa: CSAQGGAGGYEQYF; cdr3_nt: TGCAGTGCCCAGGGGGGAGCGGGAGGCTACGAGCAGTACTTC
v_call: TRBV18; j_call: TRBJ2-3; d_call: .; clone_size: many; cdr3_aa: CASSPSQTGTDTQYF; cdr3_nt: TGTGCCAGCTCACCTTCCCAAACCGGGACAGATACGCAGTATTTT
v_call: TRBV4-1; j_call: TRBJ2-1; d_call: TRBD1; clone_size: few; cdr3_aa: CASSQVGTVYEQFF; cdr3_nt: TGCGCCAGCAGCCAGGTTGGGACAGTCTATGAGCAGTTCTTC
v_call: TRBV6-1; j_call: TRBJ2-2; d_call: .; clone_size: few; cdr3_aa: CASSARFVGELFF; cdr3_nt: TGTGCCAGCTCGGCCCGGTTTGTCGGGGAGCTGTTTTTT